These T cell receptor beta chains were read from a single sample in a study of blood T cell repertoires in COVID-19. TCRdb's table, derived via immunoSEQ multiplex PCR, lists solely in-frame clones and lacks some. The sample records approximately 200,000 clones, around 84% being singletons. Input material: peripheral blood. These receptors were taken from a man aged 45-60 years who had recovered from COVID-19. Both conserved end residues are part of each CDR3. D genes are given only for firm matches. Clone size is given for some rows only: seen once, a few or many times, or a class if the clone is expanded.

j_call clone_size v_call d_call cdr3_nt cdr3_aa
TRBJ1-2 . TRBV3-1/TRBV3-2 TRBD1 TGTGCCAGCAGCGGACAGGGTTTGATGGGTTATGGCTACACCTTC CASSGQGLMGYGYTF
TRBJ1-1 . TRBV27 . TGTGCCAGCACCTCGTGGGGGGGGGCTGAAGCTTTCTTT CASTSWGGAEAFF
TRBJ1-2 few TRBV20-1 . TGCAGTGCTAGACAAATCTATGGCTACACCTTC CSARQIYGYTF
TRBJ1-4 . TRBV2 . TGTGCCAGCAGTCAGGGAATGATCGAAAAACTGTTTTTT CASSQGMIEKLFF
TRBJ1-5 . TRBV4-1 . TGCGCCAGCAGCCTAACCTATAGCAATCAGCCCCAGCATTTT CASSLTYSNQPQHF
TRBJ1-2 . TRBV5-6 . TGTGCCAGCAGCTTGGGCGGCAGGGTCTATGGCTACACCTTC CASSLGGRVYGYTF
TRBJ1-1 . TRBV7-9 . TGTGCCAGCAGCAGTATAATGGTGATAGGGGACACTGAAGCTTTCTTT CASSSIMVIGDTEAFF
TRBJ1-1 . TRBV14 . TGTGCCAGCAGCCCACCCGGGACACAGAACACTGAAGCTTTCTTT CASSPPGTQNTEAFF
TRBJ2-6 once TRBV5-3 . TGTGCCAGAAGCTTTCTGCGGGGAGGCTCTGGGGCCAACGTCCTGACTTTC CARSFLRGGSGANVLTF
TRBJ1-3 . TRBV27 . TGTGCCAGCAGTTTACGGGGAGGGGGAATCTCTGGAAACACCATATATTTT CASSLRGGGISGNTIYF
TRBJ2-1 once TRBV3-1/TRBV3-2 TRBD1 TGTGCCAGCAGCCGCGACCGGGACAGGGACTACAATGAGCAGTTCTTC CASSRDRDRDYNEQFF
TRBJ2-6 . TRBV2 . TGTGCCAGCAGTGAAAGCCGGGGGTTCAGGTCTGGGGCCAACGTCCTGACTTTC CASSESRGFRSGANVLTF
TRBJ2-3 . TRBV19 TRBD1 TGTGCCAGTCGAACAGCCGGGACAGGCACAGATACGCAGTATTTT CASRTAGTGTDTQYF
TRBJ2-7 . TRBV10-3 . TGTGCCATCAGTGAGTCGCCCGGGACCTACGAGCAGTACTTC CAISESPGTYEQYF
TRBJ2-5 . TRBV7-9 TRBD2 TGTGCCAGCAGCCCCGGACTAGCGGGAGGGAGTCAAGAGACCCAGTACTTC CASSPGLAGGSQETQYF
TRBJ1-3 . TRBV19 . TGTGCCAGTTCCCTTGGAAACACCATATATTTT CASSLGNTIYF
TRBJ2-3 . TRBV27 . TGTGCCAGCAGTTTAGATGGCGGGCGCACAGATACGCAGTATTTT CASSLDGGRTDTQYF
TRBJ2-7 . TRBV5-6 TRBD1 TGTGCCAGCAGCTTGTGGGACAGGGGAAGGTACGAGCAGTACTTC CASSLWDRGRYEQYF
TRBJ2-7 . TRBV6-5 . TGTGCCAGCAGTTACTCGTCTGGACACCCCTACGAGCAGTACTTC CASSYSSGHPYEQYF
TRBJ1-4 . TRBV27 TRBD1 TGTGCCAGCAGAAGGGGACAGCGCAGGGTGACTAATGAAAAACTGTTTTTT CASRRGQRRVTNEKLFF
TRBJ1-1 . TRBV5-1 TRBD1 TGCGCCAGCGCCCCAAGGACAGGGGGGGATACTGAAGCTTTCTTT CASAPRTGGDTEAFF
TRBJ2-5 . TRBV27 TRBD2 TGTGCCAGCAGTTTAATCCCTAGCGGGGCGACCCAGTACTTC CASSLIPSGATQYF
TRBJ2-1 . TRBV10-3 . TGTGCCGCGAGAGCGGGGACACCGGGCTCCTACAATGAGCAGTTCTTC CAARAGTPGSYNEQFF
TRBJ2-6 . TRBV3-1/TRBV3-2 . TGTGCCAGCAGCCAAGCAAGGGGTGGGACTGGGGCCAACGTCCTGACTTTC CASSQARGGTGANVLTF
TRBJ1-2 . TRBV5-4 . TGTGCCAGCAATCGGGACACCTTTAACTATGGCTACACCTTC CASNRDTFNYGYTF
TRBJ1-2 . TRBV6-5 . TGTGCCAGCACCATGACAGTCCTCTATGGCTACACCTTC CASTMTVLYGYTF
TRBJ2-7 . TRBV27 . TGTGCCAGCAGTTTATCGAGCGTGACGCCTAGCTCCTACGAGCAGTACTTC CASSLSSVTPSSYEQYF
TRBJ2-7 once TRBV7-6 TRBD1 TGTGCCAGCAGCCCGGGGACAGGAAAGCTAAGCGAGCAGTACTTC CASSPGTGKLSEQYF
TRBJ2-7 . TRBV27 . TGTGCCAGCAGTTTCTTAGCGAGCTCCTACGAGCAGTACTTC CASSFLASSYEQYF
TRBJ1-1 . TRBV5-1 . TGCGCCAGCAGCTTTTTTGGGGAGTTGAACACTGAAGCTTTCTTT CASSFFGELNTEAFF
TRBJ2-6 . TRBV28 TRBD1 TGTGCCAGCAGCCAGGGGGCGGAAGGGGCCAACGTCCTGACTTTC CASSQGAEGANVLTF
TRBJ2-6 . TRBV4-1 TRBD2 TGCGCCAGCAGCCAAAGGACTAGCGGGATTGGTGCCAACGTCCTGACTTTC CASSQRTSGIGANVLTF
TRBJ2-7 . TRBV2 . TGTGCCAGCAGTGCGAGTCAGGGGATCGAGCAGTACTTC CASSASQGIEQYF
TRBJ1-5 once TRBV6-5 TRBD1 TGTGCCAGCAGTTTTCAGACGGGACAGGGGAATCAGCCCCAGCATTTT CASSFQTGQGNQPQHF
TRBJ2-3 . TRBV11-2 TRBD2 TGTGCCAGCAGTGTTGGACTAGCGGGTGACGGGGCAGATACGCAGTATTTT CASSVGLAGDGADTQYF
TRBJ2-7 . TRBV7-9 TRBD2 TGTGCCAGCAGCTTGGGACTAGCGGGAGGAAGTCCCTACGAGCAGTACTTC CASSLGLAGGSPYEQYF
TRBJ2-1 . TRBV6-5 . TGTGCCAGCAGTTCGTCCACCCTATGGAATGAGCAGTTCTTC CASSSSTLWNEQFF
TRBJ2-7 once TRBV6-5 . TGTGCCAGCAGACCGACATCCTACGAGCAGTACTTC CASRPTSYEQYF
TRBJ1-5 . TRBV4-1 . TGCGCCAGCCGCGGGACGAAGCATTTT CASRGTKHF
TRBJ2-1 few TRBV20-1 . TGCAGTGCTACTGAGACAGCCAACAATGAGCAGTTCTTC CSATETANNEQFF
TRBJ2-5 few TRBV6-6 TRBD2 TGTGCCAGCAGTTCAGAACAGACTAGCGGTCGCGAGACCCAGTACTTC CASSSEQTSGRETQYF
TRBJ2-1 . TRBV27 TRBD2 TGTGCCAGCAACACCGGACTAGCGGTCTCCTACAATGAGCAGTTCTTC CASNTGLAVSYNEQFF
TRBJ2-7 once TRBV19 . TGTGCCAGTAGTATGCGAGGTGACAGCTCCTACGAGCAGTACTTC CASSMRGDSSYEQYF
TRBJ2-7 . TRBV27 . TGTGCCAGCAGAGGTACTACCTCCTACGAGCAGTACTTC CASRGTTSYEQYF
TRBJ1-1 once TRBV4-2 TRBD1 TGTGCCAGCAGCCAGAATACAGGGGTCTCTTTACTGAACACTGAAGCTTTCTTT CASSQNTGVSLLNTEAFF
TRBJ1-5 . TRBV27 . TGTGCCAGCAGTACGATTCTGGGCCATCAGCCCCAGCATTTT CASSTILGHQPQHF
TRBJ2-7 . TRBV27 . TGTGCCAGCAGTTTAGCGTGGGGGGAATCGTACGAGCAGTACTTC CASSLAWGESYEQYF
TRBJ2-3 . TRBV28 . TGTGCCAGCAGTTTCGGACTAAACACAGATACGCAGTATTTT CASSFGLNTDTQYF
TRBJ2-3 . TRBV7-9 TRBD2 TGTGCCAGCAGCCAACCTCTAGGGAGGGGCACAGATACGCAGTATTTT CASSQPLGRGTDTQYF
TRBJ2-5 once TRBV30 . TGTGCCTGGAGAGGGGGAGGGCCCCAGTACTTC CAWRGGGPQYF
TRBJ1-6 few TRBV3-1/TRBV3-2 . TGTGCCAGCAGCCAAATGAGCGGGGTGAATTCACCCCTCCACTTT CASSQMSGVNSPLHF
TRBJ2-7 . TRBV28 . TGTGCCAGCAGTTTACGCCGGGGCGAGCAGTACTTC CASSLRRGEQYF
TRBJ2-5 . TRBV3-1/TRBV3-2 . TGTGCCAGCAGCCAAGTGAGGAGAAAAGAGACCCAGTACTTC CASSQVRRKETQYF
TRBJ2-1 . TRBV10-2 . TGCGCCAGCAGTGAACCCGTAACGGGAGTGACTAATGAGCAGTTCTTC CASSEPVTGVTNEQFF
TRBJ2-7 . TRBV5-6 . TGTGCCAGCAGCTTACTAAGGGGGAGCTCCTACGAGCAGTACTTC CASSLLRGSSYEQYF
TRBJ2-7 . TRBV2 . TGTGCCAGCGAGCCGGCGTGGGAGGACTCCTACGAGCAGTACTTC CASEPAWEDSYEQYF
TRBJ1-5 . TRBV7-8 TRBD1 TGTGCCAGCAGCCTAGGGTGGGTGACAGGGATCCAGCCCCAGCATTTT CASSLGWVTGIQPQHF
TRBJ1-3 . TRBV5-1 . TGCGCCAGCAGCTTGGACAGGGCTGGAAACACCATATATTTT CASSLDRAGNTIYF
TRBJ2-7 . TRBV6-5 . TGTGCCAGCAGTTACTCTCGACAGCTATACGAGCAGTACTTC CASSYSRQLYEQYF
TRBJ2-7 . TRBV12-3/TRBV12-4 . TGTGCCAGCAGTACAGGTTCCTACGAGCAGTACTTC CASSTGSYEQYF